The sequence of this T cell receptor beta chain was determined in a study of T cell responses to AZD1222 COVID-19 vaccine. TCRdb's table, derived via immunoSEQ multiplex PCR, lists solely in-frame clones and lacks some. This table has 100,000 to 150,000 clones, approximately 85% appearing once. This CDR3 comprises 14 residues. V dropped 5 bases and J dropped 8 bases, with 18 bases sitting between them. CDR1 and CDR2 from the germline V gene are MDHEN and SYDVKM. Second-dose intervals near 4 or 12 weeks were combined. The sequences come from peripheral blood, collected 28 days after the second AZD1222 dose. This TCR was sampled from an adult who received the AZD1222 COVID-19 vaccine. The chain couples TRBV28 to TRBJ1-2; D ambiguous. The CDR3 loop reads CASSTLGSRRGYTF. CDR3 bases: TGTGCCAGCAGTACTTTGGGTTCCCGGCGGGGCTACACCTTC.